These 26 T cell receptor beta chains originate from one sample sequenced in a study of cytomegalovirus exposure and HLA in healthy donors. Profiled with immunoSEQ multiplex PCR; TCRdb holds only in-frame clones, not every one. The sample consists of roughly 60,000 clones, 90% to 95% of them appearing once. The sample taken for sequencing was PBMCs. The source is a woman aged 18-29 years in good health and CMV-seronegative.

The chain has TRBV5-1 and TRBJ1-1, with 7 bases fitting TRBD1. CDR3 size: 14 residues. Trimming cost V 0 bases and J 5 bases; bases outside gene matches: 4. Germline V gene lookup returns CDR1 SGHRS and CDR2 YFSETQ. CDR3 coding DNA: TGCGCCAGCAGCTTGGGGGCAGGGGGAACTGAAGCTTTCTTT. Translation: CASSLGAGGTEAFF.

This clone showed up just a few times. CDR3 protein: CASSLGTGRSYGYTF. The CDR3 region has the DNA TGTGCCAGCAGCCTCGGGACAGGTCGATCCTATGGCTACACCTTC. The chain has TRBV9 and TRBJ1-2; TRBD1 matches 8 bases. The germline CDR1 and CDR2 sequences are SGDLS and YYNGEE. The junction had 9 bases not matched to a gene; V was cut back by 4 bases and J by 4 bases. The CDR3 runs 15 residues.

This chain connects TRBV4-3 to TRBJ2-1; D uncertain. Trimming took 1 base from V and 7 from J, leaving 11 bases between them. The CDR3 has 14 residues. CDR1 is LGHNA, CDR2 YSLEER, per germline. The CDR3 spells CASSQGTGTNEQFF. The CDR3 nucleotides read TGCGCCAGCAGCCAAGGAACTGGTACGAATGAGCAGTTCTTC.

The chain carries TRBV28 and TRBJ2-1; D unresolved. Germline V lookup: CDR1 MDHEN, CDR2 SYDVKM. Trimming stripped 7 bases from V and 8 bases from J, with 15 bases between. The length of the CDR3 is 13 residues. For the CDR3, the DNA is TGTGCCAGCACCTTAGACATTGGCGATGAGCAGTTCTTC. Protein sequence: CASTLDIGDEQFF. The full variable domain, rest sourced from reference TRBV28 and TRBJ2-1, is DVKVTQSSRYLVKRTGEKVFLECVQDMDHENMFWYRQDPGLGLRLIYFSYDVKMKEKGDIPEGYSVSREKKERFSLILESASTNQTSMYLCASTLDIGDEQFFGPGTRLTVL.

The V and J genes are TRBV7-9 and TRBJ2-5; TRBD2 might be the D (6 bases). Germline CDR1 and CDR2: SEHNR and FQNEAQ (reference sequence). CDR3 size: 17 residues. V lost 4 bases and J lost 3, with 21 bases in between. The CDR3 loop is CASSSPQTISGKETQYF. CDR3 DNA: TGTGCCAGCAGCTCACCACAGACCATTAGCGGAAAAGAGACCCAGTACTTC.

V gene TRBV11-1 combines with J gene TRBJ2-3, with TRBD2 as a possible D gene (5 bases). Germline assignment: CDR1 SGHAT and CDR2 FQDESV (reference sequence). CDR3 size: 14 residues. Trimming left V 1 base short and J 5 bases short, with 10 bases between. The CDR3 nucleotides read TGTGCCAGCAGCTTAGGTAGCGAAAGAGATACGCAGTATTTT. The encoded protein is CASSLGSERDTQYF.

The chain is built from TRBV21-1 and TRBJ2-1; the DNA was not used to check the table's D call, TRBD2. TRBV21-1 is reported as a pseudogene. This CDR3 is built from 16 residues. CDR3 nucleotide sequence: TGTGCCAGCAGCAAAGCGCTAACTAGCGGATACAATGAGCAGTTCTTC. Its translation is CASSKALTSGYNEQFF.

This chain joins TRBV29-1 and TRBJ2-2; possibly TRBD2 for D (5 bases). The CDR3 consists of 13 residues. Germline V CDR1 and CDR2: SQVTM, ANQGSEA. CDR3 loop: CKTGTKNTGELFF. CDR3 nucleotides: TGCAAGACGGGAACCAAGAACACCGGGGAGCTGTTTTTT.

The chain links TRBV29-1 to TRBJ1-3; 7 positions match TRBD1. Germline-derived CDR1 and CDR2 are SQVTM and ANQGSEA. The J segment lost 2 bases and the V segment lost 4 bases, leaving 2 bases of the junction unmatched. CDR3 length: 13 amino acids. DNA of the CDR3: TGCAGCGTTGCTACAGGGGCTGGAAACACCATATATTTT. Translated: CSVATGAGNTIYF.

This chain uses TRBV6-6 with TRBJ1-1; D might be TRBD1 (6 bases). The CDR3 spans 14 residues. CDR1 is MNHNY and CDR2 is SVGAGI in the germline V gene (reference sequence). V shed 8 bases and J shed 4 bases, with 17 bases lying between them. CDR3 amino acids: CASQGRARSTEAFF. The CDR3 DNA reads as TGTGCCAGCCAGGGGCGGGCTAGGAGCACTGAAGCTTTCTTT.

The CDR3 DNA follows: TGTGCCAGCAGCGCCACAGGGGGTGTCTCTTACGAGCAGTACTTC. Translating it yields CASSATGGVSYEQYF. The rearrangement uses TRBV5-4 and TRBJ2-7, with 8 nucleotides matching TRBD1. The germline V gene has CDR1 SGHNT and CDR2 YYREEE (reference sequence). This CDR3 has 15 amino acids. The V and J ends lost 4 bases and 4 bases, in that order; junction bases with no gene match: 10.

This chain connects TRBV5-6 to TRBJ2-1; 7 nucleotides match TRBD1. Germline CDR1 SGHDT, CDR2 YYEEEE. This CDR3 is built from 15 residues. Unmatched junction bases numbered 12, after V lost 4 bases and J lost 8 bases. The CDR3 loop reads CASSRSTGTVDEQFF. The CDR3 DNA follows: TGTGCCAGCAGCAGATCGACAGGGACCGTTGATGAGCAGTTCTTC.

This clone was observed a single time. The chain carries TRBV6-1 and TRBJ2-2; TRBD1 agrees at 9 bases. The CDR3 length is 13 residues. CDR1 MNHNS and CDR2 SASEGT come from the germline V gene. J gave up 3 bases and V 11 bases, and 4 bases lay outside the gene matches. The CDR3 region has the DNA TGTGCCGTGGGACAGGGAGACACCGGGGAGCTGTTTTTT. Amino acids: CAVGQGDTGELFF.

The chain joins TRBV4-3 to TRBJ2-7; TRBD2 might be the D (6 bases). V was pared by 0 bases and J by 2 bases, with 17 bases between. This CDR3 has 17 residues. CDR1 is LGHNA and CDR2 is YSLEER in the germline V gene. CDR3 in DNA: TGCGCCAGCAGCCAAGAGAGGTACGGGAGTGTGGCCTACGAGCAGTACTTC. It specifies CASSQERYGSVAYEQYF.

Concerning this clone itself: The junction does not match germline at one end; this may be a read error. The CDR3 DNA sequence: TGTGCCAGCTCTCCACAGAGCGCGAACACCGGGGAGCTGTTTTTT. As protein: CASSPQSANTGELFF. The chain is built from TRBV18 and TRBJ2-2; D unclear. Germline lookup yields CDR1 KGHSH and CDR2 LQKENI. The CDR3 totals 15 residues.

This chain uses TRBV11-2 with TRBJ1-4, with a tentative D call TRBD1 (5 bases). From germline, CDR1 is SGHAT and CDR2 FQNNGV. The V end was cut by 5 bases, the J end by 3 bases, with 10 bases between. The CDR3 has 14 amino acids. The CDR3 DNA follows: TGTGCCAGCAGCCGGGGGGGACCTAATGAAAAACTGTTTTTT. Encoded protein: CASSRGGPNEKLFF.

The V gene is TRBV4-1, the J gene TRBJ1-4; D gene ambiguous. Trimming pared 3 bases from V and 2 bases from J, leaving 7 bases between. The CDR3 has 14 residues. CDR1 MGHRA and CDR2 YSYEKL come from the germline V gene. This CDR3 reads CASSQYSTNEKLFF. The CDR3 DNA is TGCGCCAGCAGCCAGTACAGCACTAATGAAAAACTGTTTTTT.

The chain recombines TRBV19 with TRBJ2-7, with 9 bases lining up with TRBD1. In germline, CDR1 is LNHDA, CDR2 SQIVND (reference sequence). The CDR3 loop spans 14 amino acids. The ends lost 3 bases at V and 2 bases at J; junction bases unmatched: 2. CDR3 coding DNA: TGTGCCAGTAGTATCGGGACAGGGCCCTACGAGCAGTACTTC. It codes for CASSIGTGPYEQYF.

The CDR3 nucleotides read TGTGCCAGCAGCTTAGGGCGGGGGAACTACAATGAGCAGTTCTTC. This codes for CASSLGRGNYNEQFF. J is TRBJ2-1 and V is TRBV7-9; 7 bases map to TRBD2. CDR1 and CDR2 (germline): SEHNR, FQNEAQ (reference sequence). The CDR3 loop spans 15 amino acids. The junction had 3 bases not matched to a gene; V was cut back by 1 base and J by 3 bases.

The chain combines TRBV6-5 with TRBJ2-1; D uncertain. Germline V lookup: CDR1 MNHEY, CDR2 SVGAGI. This CDR3 is 13 amino acids long. V lost 8 bases and J lost 7, with 15 bases in between. This chain's CDR3 is CASVSPVRNEQFF. For the CDR3, the DNA is TGTGCCAGCGTCTCCCCAGTGAGGAATGAGCAGTTCTTC.

This clone has a single count. The chain combines TRBV6-5 with TRBJ1-5; TRBD1 aligns across 9 bases. The J segment lost 8 bases and the V segment lost 6 bases, leaving 5 bases of the junction unmatched. CDR3 length: 13 amino acids. Germline V gene lookup returns CDR1 MNHEY and CDR2 SVGAGI. The CDR3 is CASRSGTGKPQHF. CDR3 DNA sequence: TGTGCCAGCAGAAGCGGGACAGGGAAGCCCCAGCATTTT.

V and J are TRBV4-1 and TRBJ1-3, with 7 bases matching TRBD1. Germline V gene sequence: CDR1 MGHRA, CDR2 YSYEKL. Trimming cost V 0 bases and J 0 bases; bases outside gene matches: 14. The CDR3 has 20 residues. The CDR3 reads CASSQETVFRTGRSGNTIYF. The CDR3 nucleotides read TGCGCCAGCAGCCAAGAAACCGTCTTTCGGACAGGCCGCTCTGGAAACACCATATATTTT.

This sequence joins TRBV27 and TRBJ1-2, with D possibly matching TRBD1 (6 bases). V shed 2 bases and J shed 5 bases, with 9 bases lying between them. Germline lookup yields CDR1 MNHEY and CDR2 SMNVEV (reference sequence). The CDR3 sequence is 13 residues long. CDR3 amino acids: CASSLKGDYGYTF. For the CDR3, the DNA is TGTGCCAGCAGTTTAAAGGGGGATTATGGCTACACCTTC.

This chain uses TRBV18 with TRBJ2-5; D uncertain. The CDR3 length is 12 residues. CDR1 and CDR2 (germline): KGHSH, LQKENI. V was trimmed by 4 bases and J by 0 bases, leaving 3 bases between them. CDR3 in amino acids: CASSRNQETQYF. As DNA, the CDR3 is TGTGCCAGCTCACGTAACCAAGAGACCCAGTACTTC.

This clone was counted a single time. V usage is TRBV28 and J usage is TRBJ1-3, with 8 bases lining up with TRBD1. V lost 2 bases and J lost 3; bases outside the gene matches: 3. Germline V gene data show CDR1 as MDHEN and CDR2 as SYDVKM. CDR3 length equals 15 residues. CDR3 sequence (DNA): TGTGCCAGCAGTTTAGCGACAGGGGTTGGAAACACCATATATTTT. Protein: CASSLATGVGNTIYF.

This chain uses TRBV7-2 with TRBJ1-3; D uncertain. Trimming cost V 4 bases and J 2 bases, with 12 bases left between them. This CDR3 region has 15 residues. Germline CDR1 reads SGHTA; CDR2 reads FQGNSA. CDR3 sequence reads: CASSSYMGAGNTIYF. The CDR3 DNA reads TGTGCCAGCAGCTCTTACATGGGAGCTGGAAACACCATATATTTT.